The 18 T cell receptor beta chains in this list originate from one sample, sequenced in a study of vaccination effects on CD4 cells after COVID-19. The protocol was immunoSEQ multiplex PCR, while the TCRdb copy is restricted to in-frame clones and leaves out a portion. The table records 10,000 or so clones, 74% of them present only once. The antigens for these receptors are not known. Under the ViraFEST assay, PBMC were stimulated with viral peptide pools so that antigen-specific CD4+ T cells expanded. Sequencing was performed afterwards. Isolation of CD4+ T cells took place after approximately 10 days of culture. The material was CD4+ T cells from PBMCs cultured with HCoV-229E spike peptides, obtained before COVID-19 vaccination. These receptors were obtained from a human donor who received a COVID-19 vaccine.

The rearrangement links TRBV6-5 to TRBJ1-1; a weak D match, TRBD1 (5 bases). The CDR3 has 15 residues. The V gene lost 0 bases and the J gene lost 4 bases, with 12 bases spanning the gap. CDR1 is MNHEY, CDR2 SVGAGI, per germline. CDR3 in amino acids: CASSYSGTGGTEAFF. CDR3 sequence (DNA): TGTGCCAGCAGTTACTCGGGCACAGGTGGCACTGAAGCTTTCTTT.

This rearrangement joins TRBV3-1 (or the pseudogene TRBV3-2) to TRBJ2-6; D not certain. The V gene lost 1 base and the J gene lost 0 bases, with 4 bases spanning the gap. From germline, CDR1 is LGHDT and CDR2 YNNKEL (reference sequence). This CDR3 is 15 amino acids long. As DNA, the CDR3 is TGTGCCAGCAGCCAAGCGAGCTCTGGGGCCAACGTCCTGACTTTC. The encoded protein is CASSQASSGANVLTF.

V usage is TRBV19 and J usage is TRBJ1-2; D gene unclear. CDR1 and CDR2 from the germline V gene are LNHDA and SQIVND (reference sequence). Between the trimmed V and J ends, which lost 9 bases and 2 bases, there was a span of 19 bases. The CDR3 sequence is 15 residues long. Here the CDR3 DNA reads TGTGCCAGCCACCGCCCGGACCTTTTGAACTATGGCTACACCTTC. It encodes CASHRPDLLNYGYTF.

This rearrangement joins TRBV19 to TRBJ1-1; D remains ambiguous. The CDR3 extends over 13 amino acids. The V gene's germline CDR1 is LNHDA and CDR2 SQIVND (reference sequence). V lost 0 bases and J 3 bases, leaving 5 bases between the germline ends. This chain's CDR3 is CASSIDGYTEAFF. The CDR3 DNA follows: TGTGCCAGTAGTATAGACGGTTACACTGAAGCTTTCTTT.

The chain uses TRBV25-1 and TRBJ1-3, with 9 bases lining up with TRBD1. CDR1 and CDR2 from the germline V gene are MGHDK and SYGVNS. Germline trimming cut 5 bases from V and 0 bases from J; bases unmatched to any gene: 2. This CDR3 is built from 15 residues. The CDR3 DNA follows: TGTGCCAGCAGTACGACAGGGGGCTCTGGAAACACCATATATTTT. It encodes CASSTTGGSGNTIYF.

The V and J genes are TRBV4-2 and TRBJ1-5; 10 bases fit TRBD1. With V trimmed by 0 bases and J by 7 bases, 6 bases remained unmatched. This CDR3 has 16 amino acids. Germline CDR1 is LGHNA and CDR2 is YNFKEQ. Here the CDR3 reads CASSQERQGAGQPQHF. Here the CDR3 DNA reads TGTGCCAGCAGCCAAGAAAGACAGGGGGCTGGACAGCCCCAGCATTTT.

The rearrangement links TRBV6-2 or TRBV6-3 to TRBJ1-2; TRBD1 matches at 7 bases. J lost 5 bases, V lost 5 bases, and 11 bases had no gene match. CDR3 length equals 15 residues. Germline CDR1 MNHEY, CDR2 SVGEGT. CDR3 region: CASSRDSPGPYGYTF. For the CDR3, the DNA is TGTGCCAGCAGTCGGGACAGCCCGGGGCCTTATGGCTACACCTTC.

This chain's CDR3 is CASSSRQAYEQYF. CDR3 sequence (DNA): TGTGCCAGCAGTTCAAGGCAGGCCTACGAGCAGTACTTC. The chain employs TRBV27 and TRBJ2-7; D is uncertain. Between the trimmed V and J ends, which lost 4 bases and 2 bases, there was a span of 9 bases. Germline loops: CDR1 MNHEY, CDR2 SMNVEV (reference sequence). This CDR3 has 13 amino acids.

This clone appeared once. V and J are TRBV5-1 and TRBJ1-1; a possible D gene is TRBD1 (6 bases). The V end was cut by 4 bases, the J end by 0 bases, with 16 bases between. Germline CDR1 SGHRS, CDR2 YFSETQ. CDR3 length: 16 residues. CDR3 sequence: CASSAGTGTMNTEAFF. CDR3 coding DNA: TGCGCCAGCAGCGCCGGCACAGGGACGATGAACACTGAAGCTTTCTTT.

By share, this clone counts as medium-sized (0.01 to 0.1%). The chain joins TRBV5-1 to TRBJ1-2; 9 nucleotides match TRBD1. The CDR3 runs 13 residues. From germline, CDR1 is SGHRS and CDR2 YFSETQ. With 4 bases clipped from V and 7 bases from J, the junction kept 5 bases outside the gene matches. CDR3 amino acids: CASSPDRGFGYTF. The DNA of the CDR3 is TGCGCCAGCAGCCCGGACAGGGGCTTTGGCTACACCTTC.

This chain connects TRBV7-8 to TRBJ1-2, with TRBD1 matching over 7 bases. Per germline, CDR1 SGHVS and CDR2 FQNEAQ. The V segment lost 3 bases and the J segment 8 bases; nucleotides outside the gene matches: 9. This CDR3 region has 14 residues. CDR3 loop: CASSFQGGLGGYTF. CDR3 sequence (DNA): TGTGCCAGCAGCTTCCAAGGGGGCCTTGGGGGCTACACCTTC.

CDR3 region: CSASPGGGAVGEQYF. CDR3 nucleotide sequence: TGCAGTGCTAGTCCGGGAGGGGGAGCAGTCGGGGAGCAGTACTTC. The chain employs TRBV20-1 and TRBJ2-7; 8 positions match TRBD2. Germline V CDR1 and CDR2: DFQATT, SNEGSKA (reference sequence). The ends lost 3 bases at V and 7 bases at J; junction bases unmatched: 14. CDR3 length: 15 residues.

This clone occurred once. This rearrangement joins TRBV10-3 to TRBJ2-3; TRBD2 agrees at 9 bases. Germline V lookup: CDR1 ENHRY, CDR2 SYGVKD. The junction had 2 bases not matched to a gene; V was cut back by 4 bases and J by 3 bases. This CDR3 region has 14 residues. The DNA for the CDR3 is TGTGCCATCAGTGCTAGCGGGGTGACAGATACGCAGTATTTT. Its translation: CAISASGVTDTQYF.

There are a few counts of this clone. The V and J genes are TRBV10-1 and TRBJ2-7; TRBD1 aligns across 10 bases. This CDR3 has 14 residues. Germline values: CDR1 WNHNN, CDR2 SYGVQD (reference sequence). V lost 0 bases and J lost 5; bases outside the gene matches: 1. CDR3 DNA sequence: TGCGCCAGCAGTGAGTCGACAGGGGGCGACGAGCAGTACTTC. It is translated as CASSESTGGDEQYF.

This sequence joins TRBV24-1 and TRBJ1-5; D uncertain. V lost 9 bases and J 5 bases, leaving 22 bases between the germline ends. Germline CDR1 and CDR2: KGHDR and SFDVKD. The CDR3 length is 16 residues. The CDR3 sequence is CATARAPPDPDQPQHF. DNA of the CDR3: TGTGCCACCGCCCGTGCCCCTCCGGACCCAGATCAGCCCCAGCATTTT.

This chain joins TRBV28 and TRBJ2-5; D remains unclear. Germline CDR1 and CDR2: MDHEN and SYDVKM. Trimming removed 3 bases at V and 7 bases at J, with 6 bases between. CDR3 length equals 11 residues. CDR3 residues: CASSFTGTQYF. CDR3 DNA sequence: TGTGCCAGCAGTTTCACGGGGACCCAGTACTTC.

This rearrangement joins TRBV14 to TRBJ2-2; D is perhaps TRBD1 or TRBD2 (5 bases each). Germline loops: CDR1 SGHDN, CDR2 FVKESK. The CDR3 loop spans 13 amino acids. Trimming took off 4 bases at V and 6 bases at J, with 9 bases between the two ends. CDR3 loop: CASSRGPSGELFF. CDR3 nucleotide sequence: TGTGCCAGCAGCCGGGGACCCTCCGGGGAGCTGTTTTTT.

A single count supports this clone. The CDR3 region has the DNA TGTGCCAGCAGTTACCGTAGGACAGACCAGAACACTGAAGCTTTCTTT. This translates into CASSYRRTDQNTEAFF. The rearrangement links TRBV6-5 to TRBJ1-1; perhaps TRBD1 as D (6 bases). CDR3 length equals 16 residues. CDR1 is MNHEY, CDR2 SVGAGI, per germline. Deletions cut 2 bases from V and 1 base from J, with 14 bases between.